This section outlines one T cell receptor (beta chain) sequence together with its context. This clone was observed a handful of times. What antigen it recognizes has not been identified. Nothing much larger sits one base from this clone, and base qualities are not available. These data originate in a study of blood T cell repertoires in COVID-19 (dated by TCRdb to about 2020). Concerning the study at large: Collaborator samples came from the United States, Italy and Spain and covered acute and convalescent phases of COVID-19. The prospective study material was composed of cDNA or gDNA derived from T cells, B-cell-depleted T cells, or PBMCs. Subjects who had been exposed to COVID-19, were actively infected with it, or had recovered from it provided the deeply sampled blood TCRbeta repertoires that made up the dataset. The repertoires were made available in a free public database intended to serve as a resource for research on the immune response to SARS-CoV-2. The samples were drawn from the first 160 participants of the ongoing ImmuneRACE study and from roughly 1,300 subjects provided by 6 global collaborators. A de-identified subject ID, COVID-19 status, age in years and sex were almost always included in the sample metadata. Where HLA class I and class II types were available, the types were taken from metadata supplied by the sample provider, not from assay-based typing. General study outcomes and caveats: The quantity of clinical and demographic metadata differed by source and by participant and was supplied without curation.

CDR1 and CDR2 were assigned from the germline V gene as MNHEY and SVGAGI. The V end gives up 8 bases and the J end 6 bases, leaving 9 bases in the junction not matched to a gene. From its cysteine to its phenylalanine, the CDR3 spans 14 amino acids. Just CDR3 DNA is preserved here, 42 bases in frame from base 1. The immunoSEQ Assay, a bias-controlled multiplex PCR, was used to amplify TCRbeta CDR3 regions from genomic DNA. The published analysis was carried out like this. The number of nucleated cells in each sample was estimated from the amplification of reference gene primers within the assay. To quantify the absolute abundance of each unique TCRbeta CDR3 rearrangement, sequence reads were collapsed and filtered. For each sample, productive Simpson clonality was calculated by taking the square root of Simpson's diversity index across productive rearrangements. Imported from immuneACCESS, the table was reduced by TCRdb to in-frame sequences with V and J called. These copies leave out some clones; in studies compared against another copy, an unresolved V gene accounts for under half, and the cause of the remainder is not known. The V and J calls and clone size were taken over from that table, and D and trimming were inferred from the DNA. This sample lists around 140,000 clones; about 90% were detected once. The top ten clones comprise about 11% of the sample.

Participants in the prospective study were enrolled through a virtual design, were aged roughly 18 to 100 years, and lived in fewer than 30 United States geographic areas. In the prospective study, participants were assigned to cohorts based on the clinical history participants reported in a screening survey and a study questionnaire. Recovered participants in ImmuneRACE Cohort 3 were defined as having two consecutive negative NP/OP PCR tests, clearance from a healthcare professional, or resolution of symptoms. In the prospective study, mobile phlebotomists collected whole blood, serum and a nasopharyngeal or oropharyngeal swab from each participant. Over an approximately 2-month period, participants in the prospective study had the option of providing additional blood draws and questionnaires. Blood samples from the prospective study were shipped frozen or at room temperature prior to DNA extraction.

The receptor comes from a man aged 60 to 69 who had recovered from COVID-19. The rearranged chain carries TRBV6-5 and TRBJ2-7; the junction holds 11 bases that match TRBD1. The sample was PBMCs or T cells enriched from blood (not recorded which). At the DNA level, the sequence is TGTGCCAGCGGGCCGGGACAGGGGGGACGCGAGCAGTACTTC. Translated, it gives CASGPGQGGREQYF.